In this sample, the clone carrying this T cell receptor (beta chain) turned up many times. The antigen is not known. The data originate from a study of T-cell memory formation after mild COVID-19. Study as a whole: TCR clusters largely stayed donor specific. General observations from the study: Clonal second-wave expansions that peaked on day 37 had unconfirmed SARS-CoV-2 specificity. Some clones that responded were present in memory (sampled pre-infection), which suggests cross-reactive memory joined.

Barcoded TCR alpha and TCR beta cDNA libraries with UMIs came from 5'RACE using constant-segment primers. A single record per CDR3 protein comes from TCRdb applying MiXCR to the 5' RACE reads. The table records a few hundred thousand distinct CDR3 sequences, roughly an eighth of them present only once. Germline values: CDR1 LGHNA, CDR2 YNFKEQ. J gave up 2 bases and V 1 base, and 2 bases lay outside the gene matches. The CDR3 runs to 15 residues. Sequenced material: PBMCs or a T cell subset sorted from them (not recorded which). The gene calls are TRBV4-2 and TRBJ2-7, with 10 positions matching TRBD1. The source of this sequence is a man aged 18 to 29 who had mild COVID-19 (a few samples of this study predate the infection). Cell type and time point are not known. This CDR3 is CASSQGTGGPYEQYF. CDR3 DNA sequence: TGTGCCAGCAGCCAAGGGACAGGGGGGCCCTACGAGCAGTACTTC.